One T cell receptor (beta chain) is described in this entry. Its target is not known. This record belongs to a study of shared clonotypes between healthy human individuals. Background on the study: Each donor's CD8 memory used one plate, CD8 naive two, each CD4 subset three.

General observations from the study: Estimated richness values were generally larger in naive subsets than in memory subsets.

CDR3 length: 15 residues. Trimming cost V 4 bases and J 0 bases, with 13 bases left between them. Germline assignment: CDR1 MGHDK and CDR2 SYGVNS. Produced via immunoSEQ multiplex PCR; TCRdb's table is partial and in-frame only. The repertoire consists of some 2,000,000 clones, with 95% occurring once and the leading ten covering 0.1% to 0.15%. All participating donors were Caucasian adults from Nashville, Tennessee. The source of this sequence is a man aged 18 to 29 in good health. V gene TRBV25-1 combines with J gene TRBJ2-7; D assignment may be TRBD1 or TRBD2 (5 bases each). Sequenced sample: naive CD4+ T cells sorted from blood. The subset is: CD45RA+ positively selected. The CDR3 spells CASSGRDRSSYEQYF. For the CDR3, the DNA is TGTGCCAGCAGTGGAAGGGACCGGAGCTCCTACGAGCAGTACTTC.